What follows describes a single T cell receptor (beta chain). Its target is unknown. V shed 1 base and J shed 11 bases, with 23 bases lying between them. There are 16 residues in the CDR3. Germline loops: CDR1 SGHDT, CDR2 YYEEEE. Alongside blood RNA obtained from unsorted whole blood, germline DNA was also extracted. Those patients suffered from chronic HBV infection and were treatment-naive. A roughly 4.1-milliliter peripheral blood sample was collected before surgery. The data are from a study of tumor-infiltrating lymphocytes in primary liver carcinoma. Across the study: The five patients, who were men and women, ranged in age from 30 to 69 years. Study-level results: It was in tumors, not blood, that the top-250-clone fraction was significantly higher (p = 0.039).

Researchers generated TCR beta cDNA from around 510 ng of total RNA, relying on a constant-region primer. For TCR beta, libraries were produced by three nested multiplex PCR rounds using slightly modified ARM-PCR. Forward primers for TRBV1-TRBV30 and a C-beta reverse primer served the first two PCR rounds, at about 10 cycles each. MiXCR was run by TCRdb on the multiplex PCR reads, yielding one entry per CDR3 protein. The table lists a few hundred thousand distinct CDR3 sequences, almost 60% of them singletons. The TCR comes from a woman in her thirties with primary liver carcinoma and hepatitis B virus infection. The sample consisted of peripheral blood. This chain uses TRBV5-6 with TRBJ2-3, with a tentative D call TRBD2 (6 bases). The CDR3 spells CASSLPSGVLSGLQYF. The CDR3 DNA reads as TGTGCCAGCAGCTTGCCCTCGGGAGTGCTATCCGGTTTGCAGTATTTT.